Here is one T cell receptor beta chain with its context. This receptor's antigen is unknown. No qualities accompany the bases; no much larger clone lies one base away. TCRbeta CDR3 regions were amplified from genomic DNA by means of the immunoSEQ Assay, a bias-controlled multiplex PCR. The authors' pipeline ran thus. The number of nucleated cells in each sample was estimated from the amplification of reference gene primers within the assay. To quantify the absolute abundance of each unique TCRbeta CDR3 rearrangement, sequence reads were collapsed and filtered. For each sample, productive Simpson clonality was calculated as the square root of Simpson's diversity index across productive rearrangements. TCRdb re-hosts the immuneACCESS table, in-frame sequences only. Its copies lack some clones; in the studies checked, an unresolved V gene accounts for under half of them, and the cause for the rest is not known. V, J and clone size were drawn from that table, and D and trimming were deduced from the DNA. Present in this sample are tens of thousands of clones, around 83% of which were seen just once. 44% of the sample rests with the top ten.

This entry is derived from a study of blood T cell repertoires in COVID-19 (dated by TCRdb to the early 2020s). About the study as a whole: Samples covering the acute and convalescent phases of COVID-19 were provided by collaborators in the United States, Italy and Spain. Sample metadata almost always included a de-identified subject ID, COVID-19 status, age in years and sex. Where available, HLA class I and class II types were obtained from metadata supplied by the sample provider rather than from assay-based typing. The repertoires were made available in a free public database intended to serve as a resource for research on the immune response to SARS-CoV-2. Samples came from the ongoing ImmuneRACE study (first 160 participants) plus 1,254 subjects from 6 global collaborators. Subjects who had been exposed to COVID-19, were actively infected with it, or had recovered from it provided the deeply sampled blood TCRbeta repertoires that made up the dataset. The material from the prospective study consisted of cDNA or gDNA derived from T cells, B-cell-depleted T cells, or PBMCs.

For CDR1 and CDR2, the germline V gene lists SGHTA and FQGNSA. Inclusive of the bounding cysteine and phenylalanine, the CDR3 is 18 residues long. Of the read, only the CDR3 DNA is kept; its 54 bases are in frame from base 1. V and J are trimmed by 5 bases and 3 bases, and the gene matches miss 8 bases of the junction. What the research found in general, with its limitations: The quantity of clinical and demographic metadata differed by source and by participant and was supplied without curation.

Each collaborating institution followed its own protocols to collect whole blood in K2EDTA tubes. For TCRbeta analysis, collaborators shipped samples as frozen whole blood, isolated PBMCs, or DNA extracted from either of those sample types. The TCR sequence derives from an elderly woman with active or convalescent COVID-19. Rearrangement joined TRBV7-2 to TRBJ2-3; TRBD2 matches 16 bases in the middle. Material for sequencing was peripheral blood. The nucleotides are TGTGCCAGCAGCGTCGGGACTAGCGGGAGGGCCAAAACAGATACGCAGTATTTT. Its protein product is CASSVGTSGRAKTDTQYF. The CDR3, completed at both ends by the reference TRBV7-2 and TRBJ2-3 genes, gives the full variable domain GAGVSQSPSNKVTEKGKDVELRCDPISGHTALYWYRQSLGQGLEFLIYFQGNSAPDKSGLPSDRFSAERTGGSVSTLTIQRTQQEDSAVYLCASSVGTSGRAKTDTQYFGPGTRLTVL.